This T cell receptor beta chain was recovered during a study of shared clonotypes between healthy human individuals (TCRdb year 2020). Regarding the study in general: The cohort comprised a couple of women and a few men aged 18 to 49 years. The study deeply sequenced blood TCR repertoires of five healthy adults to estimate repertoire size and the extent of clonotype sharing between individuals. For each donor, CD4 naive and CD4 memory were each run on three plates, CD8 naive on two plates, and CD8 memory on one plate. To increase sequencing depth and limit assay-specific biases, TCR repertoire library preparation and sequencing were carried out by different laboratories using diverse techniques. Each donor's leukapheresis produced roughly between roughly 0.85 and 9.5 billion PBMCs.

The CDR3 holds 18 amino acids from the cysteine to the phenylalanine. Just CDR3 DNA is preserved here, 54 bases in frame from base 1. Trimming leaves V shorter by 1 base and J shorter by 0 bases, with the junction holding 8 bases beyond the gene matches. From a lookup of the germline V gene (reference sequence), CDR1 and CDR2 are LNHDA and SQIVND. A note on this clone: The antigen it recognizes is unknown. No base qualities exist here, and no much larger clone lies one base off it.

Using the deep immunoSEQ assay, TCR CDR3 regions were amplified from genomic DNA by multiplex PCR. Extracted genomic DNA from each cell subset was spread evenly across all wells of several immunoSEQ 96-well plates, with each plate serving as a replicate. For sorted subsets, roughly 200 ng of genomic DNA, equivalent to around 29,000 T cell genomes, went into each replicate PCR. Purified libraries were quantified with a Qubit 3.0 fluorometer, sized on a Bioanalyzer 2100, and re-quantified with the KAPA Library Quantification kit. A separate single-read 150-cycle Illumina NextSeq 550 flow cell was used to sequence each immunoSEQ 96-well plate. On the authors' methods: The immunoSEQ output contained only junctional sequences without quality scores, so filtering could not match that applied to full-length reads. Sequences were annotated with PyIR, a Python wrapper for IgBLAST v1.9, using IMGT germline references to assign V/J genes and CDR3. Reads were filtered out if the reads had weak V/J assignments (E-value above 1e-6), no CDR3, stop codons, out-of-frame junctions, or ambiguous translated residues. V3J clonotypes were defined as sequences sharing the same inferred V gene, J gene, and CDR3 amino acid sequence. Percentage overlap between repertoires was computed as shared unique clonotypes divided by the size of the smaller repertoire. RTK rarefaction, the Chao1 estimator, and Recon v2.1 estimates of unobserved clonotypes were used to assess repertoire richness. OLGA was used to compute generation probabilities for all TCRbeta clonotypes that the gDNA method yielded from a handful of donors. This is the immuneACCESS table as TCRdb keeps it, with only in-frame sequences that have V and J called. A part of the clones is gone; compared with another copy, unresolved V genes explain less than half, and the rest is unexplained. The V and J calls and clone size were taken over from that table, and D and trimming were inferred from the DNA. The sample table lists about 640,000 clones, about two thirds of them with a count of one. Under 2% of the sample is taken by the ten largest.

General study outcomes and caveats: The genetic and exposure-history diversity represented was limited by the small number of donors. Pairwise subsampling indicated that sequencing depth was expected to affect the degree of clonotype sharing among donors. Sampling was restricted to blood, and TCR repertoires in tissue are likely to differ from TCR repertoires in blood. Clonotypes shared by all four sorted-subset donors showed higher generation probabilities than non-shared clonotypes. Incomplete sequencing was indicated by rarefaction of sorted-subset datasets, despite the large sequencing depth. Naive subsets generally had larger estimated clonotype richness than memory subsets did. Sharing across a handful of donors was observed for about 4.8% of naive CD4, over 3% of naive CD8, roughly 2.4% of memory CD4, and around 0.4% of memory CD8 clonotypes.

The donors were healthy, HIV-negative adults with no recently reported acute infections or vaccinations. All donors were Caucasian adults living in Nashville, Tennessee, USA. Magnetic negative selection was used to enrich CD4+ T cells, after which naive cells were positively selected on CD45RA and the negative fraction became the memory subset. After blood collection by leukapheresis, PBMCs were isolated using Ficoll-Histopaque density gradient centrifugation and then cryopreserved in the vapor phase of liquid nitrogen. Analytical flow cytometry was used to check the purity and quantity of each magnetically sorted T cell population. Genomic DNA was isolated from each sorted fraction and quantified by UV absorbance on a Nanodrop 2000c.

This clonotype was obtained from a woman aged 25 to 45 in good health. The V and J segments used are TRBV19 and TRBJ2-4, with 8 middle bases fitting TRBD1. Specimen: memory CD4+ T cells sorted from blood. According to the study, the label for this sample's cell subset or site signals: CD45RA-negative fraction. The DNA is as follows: TGTGCCAGTAGTATAGCAGGGGGCGCCGGCCTAGCCAAAAACATTCAGTACTTC. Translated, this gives CASSIAGGAGLAKNIQYF. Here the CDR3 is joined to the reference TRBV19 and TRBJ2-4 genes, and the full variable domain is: DGGITQSPKYLFRKEGQNVTLSCEQNLNHDAMYWYRQDPGQGLRLIYYSQIVNDFQKGDIAEGYSVSREKKESFPLTVTSAQKNPTAFYLCASSIAGGAGLAKNIQYFGAGTRLSVL.